This T cell receptor (beta chain) derives from a study of blood T cell repertoires in COVID-19. As for the study in general: The United States, Italy and Spain were the sources of the acute and convalescent COVID-19 samples.

Authors' analysis steps: Estimates of nucleated cell counts were drawn from the amplification of reference gene primers. Measured with immunoSEQ multiplex PCR; TCRdb has only the in-frame clones, and not every one. That table is the source of V, J and clone size, and D and trimming were worked out from the DNA. The sample carries some 40,000 clones, approximately 78% recorded once. The sequence derives from a man between 65 and 85 years old with acute or convalescent COVID-19. The sequenced material came from peripheral blood.

For the CDR3, the DNA is TGTGCCAGCAGCAAACAGTCCGGAAGACTAGGGGCCTACGAGCAGTACTTC. Protein: CASSKQSGRLGAYEQYF. V gene TRBV21-1 combines with J gene TRBJ2-7; the table's TRBD2 call for D was not verified on the DNA. TRBV21-1 is described as a pseudogene. CDR3 length: 17 amino acids.